This T cell receptor beta chain was captured in a study of blood T cells in healthy people across ages. Combining a sample-barcoded 5' primer with a J-beta primer mix, a second PCR ran for roughly 7 to 12 cycles. TCRdb reprocessed the 5' RACE reads via MiXCR and lists one record per CDR3 protein. The data contain fewer than 1,200,000 distinct CDR3 sequences, almost 25% of them singletons. Germline V gives CDR1 SGHRS, CDR2 YFSETQ. The CDR3 is 16 amino acids. With V trimmed by 4 bases and J by 8 bases, 13 bases remained unmatched. This clonotype was observed a few times. The same specimen was also included in a second study, on T cells of mothers and their children.

The chain joins TRBV5-1 to TRBJ2-1, with 9 bases lining up with TRBD2. Material: blood. The source is a girl aged 2-10 years in good health. CDR3 coding DNA: TGCGCCAGCAGCCAAGATGTAGCGGGGGTTCATGATGAGCAGTTCTTC. Translation: CASSQDVAGVHDEQFF.